A selection of T cell receptor beta chains follows, all from one sample in a study of graft-versus-host responses after intestinal transplantation. Only in-frame clones appear in the TCRdb table, and some are missing; sequencing was by immunoSEQ multiplex PCR. The sample lists approximately 60,000 clones; roughly 90% were seen once. This specimen consisted of PBMCs, obtained 26 days after transplant. The receptors were gathered from a human patient who received an intestinal transplant, so some T cells may come from the graft donor. CDR3s include the opening cysteine and the closing phenylalanine or tryptophan. A D gene is named only where the DNA matches it firmly. Part of the rows lack a size; the others show once, few, many or a class for expanded clones.

D gene,J gene,V gene,clone size,CDR3 protein,CDR3 DNA
TRBD1,TRBJ2-5,TRBV5-1,-,CASSWGQGKETQYF,TGCGCCAGCAGCTGGGGACAGGGTAAAGAGACCCAGTACTTC
-,TRBJ1-2,TRBV28,-,CASSPLSPNYGYTF,TGTGCCAGCAGTCCCCTAAGCCCTAACTATGGCTACACCTTC
-,TRBJ2-7,TRBV4-1,once,CASSQVQGNPYEQYF,TGCGCCAGCAGCCAAGTACAGGGAAACCCCTACGAGCAGTACTTC
-,TRBJ2-5,TRBV20-1,-,CSAQNQETQYF,TGCAGTGCTCAGAACCAAGAGACCCAGTACTTC
TRBD1,TRBJ2-5,TRBV5-6,-,CASSWDRGKTQYF,TGTGCCAGCAGCTGGGACAGGGGGAAAACCCAGTACTTC
-,TRBJ2-5,TRBV6-5,-,CASGLETQYF,TGTGCCAGCGGGCTAGAGACCCAGTACTTC
-,TRBJ1-5,TRBV4-2,-,CASSQTPGLTLGSPQHF,TGTGCCAGCAGCCAAACCCCGGGACTGACCCTTGGTTCGCCCCAGCATTTT
-,TRBJ1-1,TRBV4-1,-,CASSRSAGRTEAFF,TGCGCCAGCAGCCGCTCAGCGGGGAGGACTGAAGCTTTCTTT
-,TRBJ2-3,TRBV28,-,CASSLFRGTDTQYF,TGTGCCAGCAGTTTATTTCGGGGCACAGATACGCAGTATTTT
TRBD2,TRBJ2-1,TRBV7-2,-,CASSPEGLAGGPSAHEQFF,TGTGCCAGCAGCCCCGAGGGACTAGCGGGAGGGCCGTCCGCCCATGAGCAGTTCTTC
TRBD2,TRBJ2-1,TRBV7-8,-,CASSLIAGGPIEQFF,TGTGCCAGCAGTTTAATAGCGGGGGGCCCAATTGAGCAGTTCTTC
-,TRBJ2-7,TRBV2,-,CASSLPHSYEQYF,TGTGCCAGCAGTCTTCCGCACTCGTACGAGCAGTACTTC
-,TRBJ1-6,TRBV4-2,-,CASSLTGMNSPLHF,TGTGCCAGCAGCCTGACGGGGATGAATTCACCCCTCCACTTT
TRBD2,TRBJ2-1,TRBV11-2,-,CASSYRLAGAPEQFF,TGTGCCAGCAGCTATCGACTAGCGGGGGCCCCTGAGCAGTTCTTC
-,TRBJ2-7,TRBV28,once,CASSLAGSHEQYF,TGTGCCAGCAGTTTAGCCGGTAGTCACGAGCAGTACTTC
TRBD1,TRBJ1-2,TRBV30,-,CAWSPTGDSYGYTF,TGTGCCTGGAGCCCCACGGGGGACAGCTATGGCTACACCTTC
-,TRBJ2-5,TRBV7-7,-,CASSPQGPETQYF,TGTGCTAGCAGCCCTCAGGGTCCTGAGACCCAGTACTTC
TRBD1,TRBJ1-4,TRBV15,-,CATSRRPGTGGRKLFF,TGTGCCACCAGCAGACGCCCTGGGACAGGGGGGAGAAAACTGTTTTTT
-,TRBJ2-6,TRBV5-8,-,CASSLASGANVLTF,TGTGCCAGCAGCTTAGCCTCTGGGGCCAACGTCCTGACTTTC
-,TRBJ1-1,TRBV19,once,CASREWGERNTEAFF,TGTGCCAGTAGGGAGTGGGGCGAAAGGAACACTGAAGCTTTCTTT
-,TRBJ1-3,TRBV9,-,CASSLGGTSGNTIYF,TGTGCCAGCAGCCTTGGGGGGACCTCTGGAAACACCATATATTTT
TRBD2,TRBJ2-6,TRBV29-1,-,CSAWGGSGANVLTF,TGCAGCGCCTGGGGAGGGTCTGGGGCCAACGTCCTGACTTTC